The entry that follows covers one TCR beta chain sequence. The data derive from a study of blood T cell repertoires in COVID-19. Study in general: There were acute and convalescent COVID-19 samples, and they came from the United States, Italy and Spain. Sources were T cells, B-cell-depleted T cells, or PBMCs; the material itself was cDNA or gDNA.

Under the authors' procedure: How many nucleated cells were present was estimated from reference gene primer amplification. Sequenced by immunoSEQ multiplex PCR; TCRdb stores in-frame clones only, minus some. V and J calls plus clone size are reproduced from that table; the DNA served to infer D and trimming. Among more than 45,000 clones, 70% to 85% were seen once, and the ten largest hold 14%. The length of the CDR3 is 12 residues. The germline V and J ends were trimmed by 5 bases and 11 bases, with 10 bases remaining between them. Germline V gene sequence: CDR1 MNHEY, CDR2 SVGAGI. The rearrangement links TRBV6-5 to TRBJ1-6; D not resolved. Input material: peripheral blood. The sequence was collected from a human donor in a cohort sampled during active COVID-19. CDR3 loop: CASSLSGTPLHF. The CDR3 DNA is TGTGCCAGCAGTCTTTCCGGGACACCCCTCCACTTT.